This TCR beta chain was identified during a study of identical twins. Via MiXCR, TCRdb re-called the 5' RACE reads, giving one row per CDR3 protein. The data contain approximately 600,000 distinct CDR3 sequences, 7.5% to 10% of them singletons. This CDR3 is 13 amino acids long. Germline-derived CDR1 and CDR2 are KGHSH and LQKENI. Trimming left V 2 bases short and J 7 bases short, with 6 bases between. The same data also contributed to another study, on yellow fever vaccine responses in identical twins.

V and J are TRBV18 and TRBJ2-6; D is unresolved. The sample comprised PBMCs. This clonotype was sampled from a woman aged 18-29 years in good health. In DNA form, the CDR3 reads TGTGCCAGCTCACCAGCTCACGCCAACGTCCTGACTTTC. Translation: CASSPAHANVLTF.